This passage covers 17 T cell receptor beta chains from one sample sequenced in a study of blood T cell repertoires in COVID-19. The table came from immunoSEQ multiplex PCR; TCRdb's copy has only in-frame clones and leaves some out. The sample holds nearly 400,000 clones, nearly 90% seen once. The sample consisted of PBMCs or T cells enriched from blood (not recorded which). The receptors derive from a woman aged 25-40 years who had recovered from COVID-19.

The chain combines TRBV24-1 with TRBJ2-1; TRBD2 agrees at 8 bases. The CDR3 totals 14 residues. V dropped 4 bases and J dropped 4; count of bases not matched to a gene: 2. Germline CDR1 KGHDR, CDR2 SFDVKD. The CDR3 loop is CATSEPSGYNEQFF. The DNA for the CDR3 is TGTGCCACCAGTGAACCTAGCGGGTACAATGAGCAGTTCTTC.

V and J are TRBV19 and TRBJ1-2; the D gene is possibly TRBD1 (5 bases). The V end was cut by 3 bases, the J end by 2 bases, with 13 bases between. This CDR3 contains 15 residues. CDR1 and CDR2 from the germline V gene are LNHDA and SQIVND (reference sequence). This CDR3 is CASSILGQGNYGYTF. DNA for the CDR3: TGTGCCAGTAGTATTCTGGGGCAGGGAAACTATGGCTACACCTTC.

The rearrangement uses TRBV2 and TRBJ1-5; D call uncertain. The CDR3 loop spans 14 amino acids. Germline CDR1 and CDR2: SNHLY and FYNNEI. Deletions cut 10 bases from V and 6 bases from J, with 19 bases between. The CDR3 loop is CATAVEAASQPQHF. CDR3 DNA sequence: TGTGCCACCGCTGTAGAGGCCGCAAGTCAGCCCCAGCATTTT.

The chain recombines TRBV10-3 with TRBJ1-2; D ambiguous. This CDR3 spans 13 amino acids. Germline CDR1 is ENHRY and CDR2 is SYGVKD. In nucleotides, the CDR3 is TGTGTCGCTAGCCGAGATACTAACTATGGCTACACCTTC. Protein: CVASRDTNYGYTF.

V is TRBV21-1 and J is TRBJ1-5; the D call in the table, TRBD1, was not verified against the DNA. TRBV21-1 is a pseudogene. CDR3 size: 17 residues. The CDR3 sequence: CASSKRIGARGDQPQHF. In DNA, the CDR3 is TGTGCCAGCAGCAAACGGATAGGGGCCAGGGGGGACCAGCCCCAGCATTTT.

The chain is built from TRBV30 and TRBJ2-1, with D tentatively TRBD2 (5 bases). Per germline, CDR1 GTSNPN and CDR2 SVGIG (reference sequence). Trimming pared 0 bases from V and 6 bases from J, leaving 9 bases between. The CDR3 is 13 residues long. In nucleotides, the CDR3 is TGTGCCTGGAGTGTATCCCGGGGCAATGAGCAGTTCTTC. Translated: CAWSVSRGNEQFF.

This clone has more than one count but fewer than ten. The chain combines TRBV13 with TRBJ2-5; 8 nucleotides agree with TRBD1. The CDR3 consists of 15 residues. The J segment lost 4 bases and the V segment lost 5 bases, leaving 9 bases of the junction unmatched. The germline V gene has CDR1 PRHDT and CDR2 FYEKMQ (reference sequence). Here the CDR3 reads CASSPGQGIGETQYF. CDR3 DNA sequence: TGTGCCAGCAGCCCAGGACAGGGAATCGGAGAGACCCAGTACTTC.

CDR3 protein: CASSLDLVLSRVGKSGEQYF. The CDR3 bases are TGTGCCAGCAGCTTAGATCTCGTTTTATCTAGGGTAGGGAAATCGGGAGAGCAGTACTTC. The chain has TRBV11-2 and TRBJ2-7, with a weak D call TRBD2 (5 bases). V was pared by 0 bases and J by 7 bases, with 31 bases between. Germline CDR1 and CDR2: SGHAT and FQNNGV. This CDR3 has 20 amino acids. The whole variable domain, filled in from reference TRBV11-2 and TRBJ2-7, reads EAGVAQSPRYKIIEKRQSVAFWCNPISGHATLYWYQQILGQGPKLLIQFQNNGVVDDSQLPKDRFSAERLKGVDSTLKIQPAKLEDSAVYLCASSLDLVLSRVGKSGEQYFGPGTRLTVT.

This clone was seen a single time. V usage is TRBV7-6 and J usage is TRBJ1-5, with TRBD1 identical over 7 bases. With V trimmed by 5 bases and J by 7 bases, 5 bases remained unmatched. The CDR3 runs 13 residues. Germline CDR1 SGHVS, CDR2 FNYEAQ. This CDR3 is CASSTGAEQPQHF. The CDR3 nucleotides are TGTGCCAGCAGCACAGGGGCCGAGCAGCCCCAGCATTTT.

The chain carries TRBV7-6 and TRBJ1-6; tentatively, D is TRBD1 (5 bases). The germline V gene has CDR1 SGHVS and CDR2 FNYEAQ. V lost 1 base and J 10 bases, leaving 14 bases between the germline ends. This CDR3 is built from 15 residues. The CDR3 loop reads CASSLGGRVESPLHF. CDR3 nucleotides: TGTGCCAGCAGCTTAGGCGGCAGGGTGGAATCACCCCTCCACTTT.

This clone was seen a single time. The chain combines TRBV27 with TRBJ1-2, with 8 bases aligning to TRBD1. The length of the CDR3 is 17 residues. V trimming: 6 bases; J trimming: 1 base; junction bases outside the gene matches: 13. The germline CDR1 and CDR2 sequences are MNHEY and SMNVEV (reference sequence). The CDR3 region is CASSQGQGRKYNYGYTF. DNA for the CDR3: TGTGCCAGCAGCCAAGGACAGGGCCGCAAATATAACTATGGCTACACCTTC.

The count of this clone is one. This chain connects TRBV30 to TRBJ1-5; no definite D call. The CDR3 runs to 13 residues. V lost 4 bases, J lost 4 bases, and 11 bases lay in between. CDR1 is GTSNPN, CDR2 SVGIG, per germline (reference sequence). The CDR3 sequence: CAWTAQVNQPQHF. The CDR3 nucleotides are TGTGCCTGGACCGCTCAGGTTAATCAGCCCCAGCATTTT.

On this clone itself: Within the sample, other DNA sequences also encode this same CDR3. V usage is TRBV30 and J usage is TRBJ1-1; D uncertain. This CDR3 comprises 13 residues. V lost 1 base and J 0 bases, leaving 6 bases between the germline ends. Germline loops: CDR1 GTSNPN, CDR2 SVGIG (reference sequence). CDR3 in amino acids: CAWSGQVNTEAFF. The CDR3 region has the DNA TGTGCCTGGAGTGGGCAGGTGAACACTGAAGCTTTCTTT.

This clone showed up just a few times. This same CDR3 is encoded by further DNA sequences in the sample. The chain combines TRBV4-1 with TRBJ1-2; perhaps TRBD1 as D (5 bases). The CDR3 has 15 amino acids. Germline lookup yields CDR1 MGHRA and CDR2 YSYEKL. Trimming removed 6 bases at V and 7 bases at J, with 21 bases between. The CDR3 DNA reads TGCGCCAGCAGTCACTCTCAGGGTTTGGGAGGTGGCTACACCTTC. Residues: CASSHSQGLGGGYTF.

CDR3: CASSPGTVPSPLHF. CDR3 DNA sequence: TGTGCCAGCAGCCCCGGGACAGTCCCTTCACCCCTCCACTTT. This rearrangement joins TRBV9 to TRBJ1-6, with 7 nucleotides matching TRBD1. Losses at the gene ends were 4 bases for V and 9 bases for J; bases not matched to a gene: 7. There are 14 residues in the CDR3. CDR1 and CDR2 (germline): SGDLS, YYNGEE.

The chain couples TRBV7-3 to TRBJ2-1; D gene ambiguous. The germline V gene has CDR1 SGHTA and CDR2 FQGTGA. Trimming removed 1 base from V and 7 bases from J, with 8 bases in between. The CDR3 extends over 13 amino acids. The CDR3 DNA reads TGTGCCAGCAGCTTAAGAGACGGGAATGAGCAGTTCTTC. Protein sequence: CASSLRDGNEQFF.

The rearrangement uses TRBV5-1 and TRBJ2-7; D gene uncertain. The germline V gene has CDR1 SGHRS and CDR2 YFSETQ. Trimming removed 4 bases from V and 9 bases from J, with 17 bases in between. The CDR3 loop spans 13 amino acids. The CDR3, as DNA: TGCGCCAGCAGCCCGGATGTTTACGAGCGGCAGTACTTC. It yields the protein CASSPDVYERQYF.